The clone carrying this T cell receptor beta chain was found many times. The sample belongs to a study of T-cell reconstitution after alpha-beta-depleted transplantation in children. Researchers prepared the TCRbeta library using unique molecular identifiers, the study reports. TCRdb re-derived calls from the PCR reads in MiXCR, one entry per CDR3 protein. The sample records roughly 220,000 distinct CDR3 sequences, approximately 12% being singletons. V was clipped by 5 bases and J by 0 bases; unmatched bases: 4. The CDR3 is made up of 14 amino acids. The germline V gene encodes CDR1 MNHEY and CDR2 SMNVEV (reference sequence).

The sample was PBMCs from the stem cell graft donor, taken from the stem cell graft. The sequence derives from a human donor who donated a stem cell graft to a child with acute lymphoblastic leukemia. The chain links TRBV27 to TRBJ2-7, with 7 nucleotides matching TRBD1. CDR3 coding DNA: TGTGCCAGCAGTCACCGGGACAGCTCCTACGAGCAGTACTTC. Residues: CASSHRDSSYEQYF.